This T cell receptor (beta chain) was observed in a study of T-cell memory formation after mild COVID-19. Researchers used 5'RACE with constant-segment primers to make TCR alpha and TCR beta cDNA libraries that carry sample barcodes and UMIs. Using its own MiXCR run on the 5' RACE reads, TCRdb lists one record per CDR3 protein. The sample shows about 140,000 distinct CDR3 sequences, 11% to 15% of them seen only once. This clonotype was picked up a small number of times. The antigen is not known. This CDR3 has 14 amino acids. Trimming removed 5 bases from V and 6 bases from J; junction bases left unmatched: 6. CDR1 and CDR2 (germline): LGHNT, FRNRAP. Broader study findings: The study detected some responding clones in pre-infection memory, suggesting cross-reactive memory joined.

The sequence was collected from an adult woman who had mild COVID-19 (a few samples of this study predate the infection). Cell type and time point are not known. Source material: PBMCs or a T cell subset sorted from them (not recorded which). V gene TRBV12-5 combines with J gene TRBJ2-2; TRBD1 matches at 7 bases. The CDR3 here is CASGPQGVAGELFF. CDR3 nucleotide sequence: TGTGCTAGTGGTCCCCAGGGGGTCGCCGGGGAGCTGTTTTTT. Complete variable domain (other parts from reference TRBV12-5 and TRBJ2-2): DARVTQTPRHKVTEMGQEVTMRCQPILGHNTVFWYRQTMMQGLELLAYFRNRAPLDDSGMPKDRFSAEMPDATLATLKIQPSEPRDSAVYFCASGPQGVAGELFFGEGSRLTVL.